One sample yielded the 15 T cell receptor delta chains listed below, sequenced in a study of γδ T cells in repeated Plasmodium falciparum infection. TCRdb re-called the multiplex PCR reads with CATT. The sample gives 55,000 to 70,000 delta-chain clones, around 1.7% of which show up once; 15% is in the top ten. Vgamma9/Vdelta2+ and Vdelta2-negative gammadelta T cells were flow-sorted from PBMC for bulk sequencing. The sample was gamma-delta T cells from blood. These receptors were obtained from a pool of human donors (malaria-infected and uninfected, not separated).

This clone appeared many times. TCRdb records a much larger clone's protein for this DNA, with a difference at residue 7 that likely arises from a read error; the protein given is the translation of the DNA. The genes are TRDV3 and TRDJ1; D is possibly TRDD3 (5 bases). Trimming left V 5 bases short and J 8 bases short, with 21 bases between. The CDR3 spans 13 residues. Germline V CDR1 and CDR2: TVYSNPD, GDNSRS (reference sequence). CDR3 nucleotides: TGTGCCCTGCGATTGGGTCGGGGGTCGAAACTCATCTTT. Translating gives CALRLGRGSKLIF.

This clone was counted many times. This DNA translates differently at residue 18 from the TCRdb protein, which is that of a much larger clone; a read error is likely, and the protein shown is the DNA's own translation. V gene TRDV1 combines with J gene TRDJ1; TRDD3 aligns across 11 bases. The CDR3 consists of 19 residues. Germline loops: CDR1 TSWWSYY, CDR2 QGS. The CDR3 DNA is TGTGCTCTTGGGGGCAAACTTGGGGGATACGATATGTACACCGATAAACTCACCTTT. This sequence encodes CALGGKLGGYDMYTDKLTF.

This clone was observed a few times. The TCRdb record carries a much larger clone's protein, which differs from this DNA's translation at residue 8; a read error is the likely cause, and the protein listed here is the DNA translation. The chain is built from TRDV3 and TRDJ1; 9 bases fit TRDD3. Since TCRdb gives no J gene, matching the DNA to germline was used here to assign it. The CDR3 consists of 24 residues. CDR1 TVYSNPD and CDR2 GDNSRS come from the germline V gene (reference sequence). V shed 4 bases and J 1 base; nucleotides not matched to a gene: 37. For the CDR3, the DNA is TGTGCCTCACTTATACCCCAGAGATTCCACGGGTTCTGGGGGATCAGGCTGATCACCGATAAACTCATCTTT. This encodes CASLIPQRFHGFWGIRLITDKLIF.

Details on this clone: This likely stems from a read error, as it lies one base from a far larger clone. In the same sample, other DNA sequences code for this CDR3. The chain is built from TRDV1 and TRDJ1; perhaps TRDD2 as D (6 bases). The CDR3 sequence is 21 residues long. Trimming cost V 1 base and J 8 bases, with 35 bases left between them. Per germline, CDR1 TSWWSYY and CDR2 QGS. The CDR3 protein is CALGERKPYGPSTILPSKLIF. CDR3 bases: TGTGCTCTTGGGGAACGGAAGCCCTACGGACCTTCCACTATACTCCCATCAAAACTCATCTTT.

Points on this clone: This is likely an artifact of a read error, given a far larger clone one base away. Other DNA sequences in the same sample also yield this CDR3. CDR3 sequence: CALGELLSTTPYWGTKMTAQLFF. In DNA form, the CDR3 reads TGTGCTCTTGGGGAACTCCTATCCACCACCCCGTACTGGGGGACAAAAATGACAGCACAACTCTTCTTT. The chain joins TRDV1 to TRDJ2; TRDD3 aligns across 9 bases. The J gene is not listed in TCRdb, so it was assigned here from a DNA match to germline. Germline CDR1 and CDR2: TSWWSYY and QGS. V lost 0 bases, J lost 3 bases, and 23 bases stayed unmatched. CDR3 size: 23 residues.

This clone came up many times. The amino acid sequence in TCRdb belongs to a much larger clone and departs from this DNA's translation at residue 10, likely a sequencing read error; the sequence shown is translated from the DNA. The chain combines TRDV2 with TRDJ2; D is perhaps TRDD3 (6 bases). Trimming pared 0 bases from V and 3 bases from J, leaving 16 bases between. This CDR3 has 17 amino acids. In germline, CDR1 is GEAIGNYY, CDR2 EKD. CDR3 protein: CACDTVLGTDLTAQLFF. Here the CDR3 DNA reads TGTGCCTGTGACACCGTACTGGGAACGGACCTGACAGCACAACTCTTCTTT.

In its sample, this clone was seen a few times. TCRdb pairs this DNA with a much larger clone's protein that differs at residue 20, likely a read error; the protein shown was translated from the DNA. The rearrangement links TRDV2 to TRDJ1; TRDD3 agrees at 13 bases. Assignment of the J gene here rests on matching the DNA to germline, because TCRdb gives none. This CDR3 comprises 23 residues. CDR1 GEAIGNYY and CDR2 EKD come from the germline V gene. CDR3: CACDTVQNLGVLGDTREPDRLIF. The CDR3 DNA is TGTGCCTGTGACACCGTCCAAAATTTAGGAGTACTGGGGGATACGCGGGAACCCGATAGACTCATCTTT.

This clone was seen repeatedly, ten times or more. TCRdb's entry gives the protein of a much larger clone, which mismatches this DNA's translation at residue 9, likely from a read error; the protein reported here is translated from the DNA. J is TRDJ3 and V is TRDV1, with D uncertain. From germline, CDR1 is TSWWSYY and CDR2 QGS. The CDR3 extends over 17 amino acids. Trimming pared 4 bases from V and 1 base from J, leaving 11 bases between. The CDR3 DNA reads TGTGCTCTTGGGGTAAACCACAGGTCCTGGGACACCCGACAGATGTTTTTC. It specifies CALGVNHRSWDTRQMFF.

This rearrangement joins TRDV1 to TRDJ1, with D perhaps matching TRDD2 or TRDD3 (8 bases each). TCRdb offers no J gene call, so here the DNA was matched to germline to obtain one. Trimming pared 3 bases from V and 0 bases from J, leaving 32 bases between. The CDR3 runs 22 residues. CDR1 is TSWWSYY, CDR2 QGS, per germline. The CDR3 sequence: CALGETPFLRILGGPYTDKLIF. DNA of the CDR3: TGTGCTCTTGGGGAGACCCCCTTCCTAAGAATACTGGGGGGACCGTACACCGATAAACTCATCTTT.

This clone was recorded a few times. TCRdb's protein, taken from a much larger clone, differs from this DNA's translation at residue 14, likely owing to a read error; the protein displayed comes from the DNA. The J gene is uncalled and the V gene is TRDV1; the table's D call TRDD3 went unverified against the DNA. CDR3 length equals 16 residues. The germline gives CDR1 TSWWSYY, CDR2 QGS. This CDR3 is CALGLPSHYWGKKPIF. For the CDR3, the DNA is TGTGCTCTTGGTCTTCCTAGCCACTACTGGGGGAAAAAACCCATCTTT.

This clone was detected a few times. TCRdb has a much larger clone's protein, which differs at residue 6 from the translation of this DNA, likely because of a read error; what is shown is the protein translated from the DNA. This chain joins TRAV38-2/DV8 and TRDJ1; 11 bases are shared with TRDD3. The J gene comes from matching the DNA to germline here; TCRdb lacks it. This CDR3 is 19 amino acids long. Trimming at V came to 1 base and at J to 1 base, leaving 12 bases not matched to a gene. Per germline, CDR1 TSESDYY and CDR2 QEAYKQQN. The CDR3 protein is CAYRSTPSYWGISTDKLIF. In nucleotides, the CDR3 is TGTGCTTATAGGAGCACGCCGTCGTACTGGGGGATAAGCACCGATAAACTCATCTTT.

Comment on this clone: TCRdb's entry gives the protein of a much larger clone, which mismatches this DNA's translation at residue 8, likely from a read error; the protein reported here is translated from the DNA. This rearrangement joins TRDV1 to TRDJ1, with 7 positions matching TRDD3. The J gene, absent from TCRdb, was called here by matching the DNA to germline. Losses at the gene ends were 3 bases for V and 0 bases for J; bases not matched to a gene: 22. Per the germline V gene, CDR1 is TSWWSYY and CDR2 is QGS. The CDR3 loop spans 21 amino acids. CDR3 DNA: TGTGCTCTTGGGGATCGAGATCCCCTTGTACTGGGGATGTGGGACACCGATAAACTCATCTTT. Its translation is CALGDRDPLVLGMWDTDKLIF.

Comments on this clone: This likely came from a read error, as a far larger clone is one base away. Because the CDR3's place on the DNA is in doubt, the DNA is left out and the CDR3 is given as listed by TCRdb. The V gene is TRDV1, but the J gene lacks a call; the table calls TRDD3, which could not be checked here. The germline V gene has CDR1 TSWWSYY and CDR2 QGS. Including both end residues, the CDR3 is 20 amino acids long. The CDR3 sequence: CALGERGLPVFWGTTIKLIF.

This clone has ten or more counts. CDR3 loop: CALGPGIQADKLIF. The CDR3 DNA follows: TGTGCTCTTGGTCCGGGGATACAGGCCGATAAACTCATCTTT. The V call is TRDV1, the J call TRDJ1, with TRDD3 identical over 8 bases. The germline V gene encodes CDR1 TSWWSYY and CDR2 QGS. The CDR3 totals 14 residues. Unmatched junction bases numbered 6, after V lost 6 bases and J lost 3 bases.

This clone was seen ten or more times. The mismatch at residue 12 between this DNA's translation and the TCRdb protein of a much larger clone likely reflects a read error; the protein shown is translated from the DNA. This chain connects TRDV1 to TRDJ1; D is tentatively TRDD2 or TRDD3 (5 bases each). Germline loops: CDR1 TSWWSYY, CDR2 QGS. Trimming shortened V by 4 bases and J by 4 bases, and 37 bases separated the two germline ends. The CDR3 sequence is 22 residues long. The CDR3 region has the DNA TGTGCTCTTGGGGTATTCTTCCGGAGTCGGGGGGTACTCGGCTCACGAAGCGATAAACTCATCTTT. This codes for CALGVFFRSRGVLGSRSDKLIF.